The next 24 T cell receptor beta chains were all read from a single sample in a study of Graves' ophthalmopathy and Graves' hyperthyroidism. The study amplified TCR beta CDR3 regions using RNA transcripts. After a first-round RT-PCR with HTBI primers, a second-round multiplex PCR was run. TCRdb reprocessed the multiplex PCR reads with MiXCR, giving one entry per CDR3 protein. The repertoire has over 200,000 distinct CDR3 sequences, less than 30% of them found once; the top ten carry 9.1%. The sample consisted of peripheral blood. These receptors were taken from a man aged 50 or older with Graves' ophthalmopathy.

Written as DNA, the CDR3 is TGTGCCAGCAGCGAATCACTTAGACCTAAAGCTTTCTTT. This sequence encodes CASSESLRPKAFF. The V call is TRBV12-3 or TRBV12-4, the J call TRBJ1-1; unclear D gene. Trimming pared 6 bases from V and 9 bases from J, leaving 17 bases between. The CDR3 totals 13 residues.

This clonotype has a count of ten or more. The chain combines TRBV12-3 or TRBV12-4 with TRBJ1-2; TRBD1 is a possible D gene (5 bases). Between the trimmed V and J ends, which lost 6 bases and 8 bases, there was a span of 16 bases. CDR3 length: 13 amino acids. The CDR3 bases are TGTGCCAGCAGCCCTGGGACCGTCTACGGCTACACCTTC. Residues: CASSPGTVYGYTF.

V usage is TRBV12-3 or TRBV12-4 and J usage is TRBJ2-7; D might be TRBD2 (5 bases). This CDR3 has 12 residues. V was trimmed by 8 bases and J by 0 bases, leaving 8 bases between them. This chain's CDR3 is CASGAASYEQYF. CDR3 coding DNA: TGTGCCAGCGGAGCGGCCTCCTACGAGCAGTACTTC.

This clonotype was counted ten times or more. The chain combines TRBV12-3 or TRBV12-4 with TRBJ2-7; D might be TRBD2 (5 bases). This CDR3 comprises 14 residues. The V and J ends lost 1 base and 4 bases respectively, with 11 bases between them. The chain's CDR3 is CASSLGGLKYEQYF. In nucleotides, the CDR3 is TGTGCCAGCAGTTTAGGAGGGCTCAAATACGAGCAGTACTTC.

This chain connects TRBV7-2 to TRBJ2-7; possibly TRBD1 for D (5 bases). Germline V gene data show CDR1 as SGHTA and CDR2 as FQGNSA. Deletions cut 2 bases from V and 7 bases from J, with 9 bases between. The CDR3 sequence is 12 residues long. This chain's CDR3 is CASSLSGKEQYF. The CDR3 coding sequence is TGTGCCAGCAGCTTATCAGGGAAGGAGCAGTACTTC. Complete variable domain (other parts from reference TRBV7-2 and TRBJ2-7): GAGVSQSPSNKVTEKGKDVELRCDPISGHTALYWYRQSLGQGLEFLIYFQGNSAPDKSGLPSDRFSAERTGGSVSTLTIQRTQQEDSAVYLCASSLSGKEQYFGPGTRLTVT.

At least ten counts were recorded for this clonotype. The V and J genes are TRBV7-2 and TRBJ2-5, with D uncertain. CDR1 and CDR2 from the germline V gene are SGHTA and FQGNSA. The length of the CDR3 is 14 residues. Trimming removed 1 base at V and 3 bases at J, with 9 bases between. The CDR3 bases are TGTGCCAGCAGCTTAGGAGCTCGGGAAGAGACCCAGTACTTC. Translation gives CASSLGAREETQYF.

The CDR3 DNA reads TGTGCCAGCAGACTGAGACAGGAAGAGCAGTACTTC. It yields the protein CASRLRQEEQYF. The V gene is TRBV12-3 or TRBV12-4, the J gene TRBJ2-7, with D maybe TRBD1 (6 bases). Trimming removed 6 bases at V and 7 bases at J, with 13 bases between. CDR3 length: 12 residues.

The rearrangement joins TRBV4-1 to TRBJ2-2; possibly TRBD2 for D (5 bases). CDR3 length equals 14 residues. V lost 0 bases to trimming and J lost 5 bases, with 7 bases between them. Germline CDR1 and CDR2: MGHRA and YSYEKL. DNA of the CDR3: TGCGCCAGCAGCCAAGATCCGGGGACCGGGGAGCTGTTTTTT. Protein product: CASSQDPGTGELFF.

The sample holds many counts of this clonotype. V and J are TRBV5-1 and TRBJ2-7; unclear D gene. CDR1 is SGHRS and CDR2 is YFSETQ in the germline V gene. V lost 0 bases, J lost 0 bases, and 10 bases lay in between. This CDR3 has 15 amino acids. This chain's CDR3 is CASSLGAESSYEQYF. Here the CDR3 DNA reads TGCGCCAGCAGCTTGGGGGCAGAGAGCTCCTACGAGCAGTACTTC.

This clonotype appeared a single time. The junction departs from the called germline gene at one end, perhaps through a read error. The chain couples TRBV11-2 to TRBJ2-5; D possibly corresponds to TRBD1 (7 bases). CDR3 length: 14 residues. Germline-derived CDR1 and CDR2 are SGHAT and FQNNGV. DNA for the CDR3: TGCGCCGGCAGCCCGACAGGGACTCGAGAGACCCAGTACTTC. Residues: CAGSPTGTRETQYF.

This clonotype occurred a few times. Compared with germline, one end of the junction differs, possibly owing to a read error. This chain uses TRBV19 with TRBJ1-1; possibly TRBD1 for D (5 bases). The CDR3 runs 13 residues. Germline-derived CDR1 and CDR2 are LNHDA and SQIVND (reference sequence). CDR3 nucleotide sequence: TGTGCCAGTAGTAATACCCGAGGGACCTGGGAGATCTTT. Translated: CASSNTRGTWEIF.

Many counts were recorded for this clonotype. The V gene is TRBV28, the J gene TRBJ2-7; D remains ambiguous. The V end lost 6 bases, the J end lost 7 bases, and 10 bases lay between the germline ends. Germline CDR1 is MDHEN and CDR2 is SYDVKM. The CDR3 has 11 amino acids. CDR3 in DNA: TGTGCCAGCAGACGAGGCCGGGAGCAGTACTTC. This gives the protein CASRRGREQYF.

This clonotype has a count of ten or more. This chain links TRBV7-2 with TRBJ2-5; D not resolved. V lost 1 base to trimming and J lost 5 bases, with 14 bases between them. Germline CDR1 reads SGHTA; CDR2 reads FQGNSA. The CDR3 consists of 15 residues. DNA for the CDR3: TGTGCCAGCAGCTTAGTGGGCTGGTCCGGGGAGACCCAGTACTTC. Its translation: CASSLVGWSGETQYF.

The chain uses TRBV6-2 or TRBV6-3 and TRBJ2-5, with 7 bases that match TRBD2. This CDR3 has 17 residues. Germline CDR1 MNHEY, CDR2 SVGEGT. V shed 2 bases, J shed 10 bases, and the junction held 19 bases outside the gene matches. CDR3: CASSYHPATSPSRDQYF. The CDR3 bases are TGTGCCAGCAGTTACCACCCTGCGACTAGCCCAAGCCGCGACCAGTACTTC.

This clonotype has a count of ten or more. The chain has TRBV6-1 and TRBJ2-4, with D perhaps matching TRBD2 (5 bases). The CDR3 is 15 residues long. Germline V gene sequence: CDR1 MNHNS, CDR2 SASEGT. Trimming stripped 6 bases from V and 7 bases from J, with 19 bases between. CDR3 amino acids: CASRAEWRGRNIQYF. The CDR3 nucleotides are TGTGCCAGCAGAGCGGAGTGGAGAGGCAGGAACATTCAGTACTTC.

In this sample, this clonotype turned up many times. The chain carries TRBV19 and TRBJ2-7; either TRBD1 or TRBD2 may fit D (5 bases each). The V end lost 6 bases, the J end lost 5 bases, and 11 bases lay between the germline ends. The CDR3 loop spans 12 amino acids. Germline V gives CDR1 LNHDA, CDR2 SQIVND (reference sequence). The CDR3 loop reads CASSGALHEQYF. Here the CDR3 DNA reads TGTGCCAGTAGCGGGGCCCTACACGAGCAGTACTTC. The full variable domain, completed using reference TRBV19 and TRBJ2-7, is DGGITQSPKYLFRKEGQNVTLSCEQNLNHDAMYWYRQDPGQGLRLIYYSQIVNDFQKGDIAEGYSVSREKKESFPLTVTSAQKNPTAFYLCASSGALHEQYFGPGTRLTVT.

This clonotype was seen ten or more times. V gene TRBV19 combines with J gene TRBJ1-5; tentative D call: TRBD1 (5 bases). Germline lookup yields CDR1 LNHDA and CDR2 SQIVND (reference sequence). The CDR3 is 13 residues long. V lost 5 bases and J 7 bases, leaving 12 bases between the germline ends. CDR3 sequence reads: CASSQQERQPQHF. Here the CDR3 DNA reads TGTGCCAGTAGTCAACAGGAACGACAGCCCCAGCATTTT.

The chain combines TRBV28 with TRBJ2-2; 8 bases are shared with TRBD2. Germline CDR1 and CDR2: MDHEN and SYDVKM. CDR3 length: 15 amino acids. V shed 6 bases, J shed 7 bases, and the junction held 10 bases outside the gene matches. The CDR3 reads CASRKDSGAIGELFF. Written as DNA, the CDR3 is TGTGCCAGCAGGAAAGATAGCGGGGCAATCGGGGAGCTGTTTTTT.

The chain uses TRBV20-1 and TRBJ2-7, with 8 bases aligning to TRBD2. This CDR3 comprises 13 residues. Germline CDR1 reads DFQATT; CDR2 reads SNEGSKA (reference sequence). V trimming: 3 bases; J trimming: 2 bases; junction bases outside the gene matches: 3. CDR3 sequence (DNA): TGCAGTGCTAGCGGGGGGGCAACCTACGAGCAGTACTTC. This gives the protein CSASGGATYEQYF.

This clonotype showed up many times. V usage is TRBV14 and J usage is TRBJ1-1; 11 bases agree with TRBD1. CDR1 and CDR2 (germline): SGHDN, FVKESK. This CDR3 has 18 residues. V lost 0 bases and J lost 2; bases outside the gene matches: 8. The CDR3 coding sequence is TGTGCCAGCAGCCAAGATGTTAGGACAGGGGGCTTTAACACTGAAGCTTTCTTT. It is translated as CASSQDVRTGGFNTEAFF.

This clonotype was counted ten times or more. The V gene is TRBV6-6, the J gene TRBJ2-6, with D possibly TRBD2 on 6 matching bases. CDR1 and CDR2 from the germline V gene are MNHNY and SVGAGI (reference sequence). The CDR3 is 16 residues long. Trimming stripped 0 bases from V and 4 bases from J, with 10 bases between. The CDR3 DNA is TGTGCCAGCAGTTACTCGCGGGGCTCGGGGGCCAACGTCCTGACTTTC. Protein sequence: CASSYSRGSGANVLTF.

In its sample, this clonotype was seen many times. The chain combines TRBV6-2 or TRBV6-3 with TRBJ2-7, with D tentatively TRBD2 (6 bases). Germline assignment: CDR1 MNHEY and CDR2 SVGEGT. This CDR3 region has 14 residues. The V end was cut by 4 bases, the J end by 1 base, with 11 bases between. For the CDR3, the DNA is TGTGCCAGCAGTTTCCGTAGCGGTTCCTACGAGCAGTACTTC. The encoded protein is CASSFRSGSYEQYF.

The gene calls are TRBV6-5 and TRBJ2-7, with D maybe TRBD2 (5 bases). The germline CDR1 and CDR2 sequences are MNHEY and SVGAGI. V was clipped by 4 bases and J by 1 base, with 17 bases between them. The CDR3 is 16 residues long. The CDR3 bases are TGTGCCAGCAGTTTAGAGTGGGTGGGGAGTTCCTACGAGCAGTACTTC. This sequence encodes CASSLEWVGSSYEQYF.

Many counts were recorded for this clonotype. This rearrangement joins TRBV28 to TRBJ2-5, with 8 bases aligning to TRBD1. Trimming at V came to 8 bases and at J to 5 bases, leaving 7 bases not matched to a gene. Germline V gene sequence: CDR1 MDHEN, CDR2 SYDVKM. The CDR3 is made up of 13 amino acids. The CDR3 loop reads CASVRGPQETQYF. CDR3 DNA sequence: TGTGCCAGCGTCAGGGGGCCCCAGGAGACCCAGTACTTC.